This TCR beta chain was sequenced during a study of T cell responses to AZD1222 COVID-19 vaccine. A remark on this clone: Its antigen is not identified.

The CDR3 contains 14 residues. V lost 9 bases to trimming and J lost 4 bases, with 15 bases between them. Germline CDR1 and CDR2: LNHDA and SQIVND (reference sequence). Overall study results and limits: Recipients of AZD1222 seropositive at baseline numbered only 5 to 7. Reports indicate that nearly half of spike-specific TCRs are directed at unmutated variant regions. Mapped onto spike, vaccine-associated CD4 TCRs spanned it and were dominant at 160-218 and 743-854. Two AZD1222 doses significantly raised spike-specific TCR breadth and depth over controls.

Sequencing used immunoSEQ multiplex PCR; TCRdb keeps in-frame clones, though not all of them. The repertoire holds about 220,000 clones, with around 93% as singletons. The starting material was peripheral blood, obtained on day 0 of MenACWY control vaccination. V usage is TRBV19 and J usage is TRBJ1-4; possible D gene TRBD1, 5 bases. This clonotype originated in an adult in good health. The CDR3 region is CASLGGTHNEKLFF. CDR3 in DNA: TGTGCCAGCCTCGGTGGGACGCATAATGAAAAACTGTTTTTT.